The clone carrying this T cell receptor beta chain has a count of ten or more. Its matching antigen is unknown. The sample comes from a study of CD8 T cells in ankylosing spondylitis. The study's findings and limits: Researchers reportedly found disease-linked clones significantly enriched in matched ankylosing spondylitis synovial fluid. Ankylosing spondylitis blood appeared to carry a characteristic TCR beta motif of eight or nine highly homologous variants.

With molecular barcodes, quantitative 5'-RACE was used to make the TCR beta libraries. TCRdb redid the calling of the 5' RACE reads with MiXCR, one entry per CDR3 protein. The data contain fewer than 500,000 distinct CDR3 sequences, roughly 27% of them singletons. V gave up 5 bases and J gave up 1 base; unmatched junction bases: 12. There are 18 residues in the CDR3. The germline V gene encodes CDR1 SGHAT and CDR2 FQNNGV. The rearrangement joins TRBV11-2 to TRBJ2-3; 10 bases match TRBD2. The TCR comes from a male donor with ankylosing spondylitis. The sample taken for sequencing was blood, either unsorted or a sorted T cell fraction (not recorded which). In nucleotides, the CDR3 is TGTGCCAGCAGCCTCACCTATCTAGCGGGGGTTGGCACAGATACGCAGTATTTT. It yields the protein CASSLTYLAGVGTDTQYF.